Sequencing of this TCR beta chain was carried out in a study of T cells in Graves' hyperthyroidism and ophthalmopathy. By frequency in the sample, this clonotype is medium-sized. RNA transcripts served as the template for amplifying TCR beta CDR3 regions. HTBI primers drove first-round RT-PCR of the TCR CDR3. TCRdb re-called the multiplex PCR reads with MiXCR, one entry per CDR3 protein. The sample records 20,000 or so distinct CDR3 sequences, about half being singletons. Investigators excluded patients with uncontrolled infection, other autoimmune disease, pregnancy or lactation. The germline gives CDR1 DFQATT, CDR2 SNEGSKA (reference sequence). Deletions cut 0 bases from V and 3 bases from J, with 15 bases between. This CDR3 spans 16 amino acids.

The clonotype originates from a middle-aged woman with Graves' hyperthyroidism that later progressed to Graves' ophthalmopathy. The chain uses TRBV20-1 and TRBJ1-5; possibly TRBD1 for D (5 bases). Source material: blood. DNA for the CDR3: TGCAGTGCTAGAGATTCAGCCAGGGCGGTCAATCAGCCCCAGCATTTT. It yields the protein CSARDSARAVNQPQHF.